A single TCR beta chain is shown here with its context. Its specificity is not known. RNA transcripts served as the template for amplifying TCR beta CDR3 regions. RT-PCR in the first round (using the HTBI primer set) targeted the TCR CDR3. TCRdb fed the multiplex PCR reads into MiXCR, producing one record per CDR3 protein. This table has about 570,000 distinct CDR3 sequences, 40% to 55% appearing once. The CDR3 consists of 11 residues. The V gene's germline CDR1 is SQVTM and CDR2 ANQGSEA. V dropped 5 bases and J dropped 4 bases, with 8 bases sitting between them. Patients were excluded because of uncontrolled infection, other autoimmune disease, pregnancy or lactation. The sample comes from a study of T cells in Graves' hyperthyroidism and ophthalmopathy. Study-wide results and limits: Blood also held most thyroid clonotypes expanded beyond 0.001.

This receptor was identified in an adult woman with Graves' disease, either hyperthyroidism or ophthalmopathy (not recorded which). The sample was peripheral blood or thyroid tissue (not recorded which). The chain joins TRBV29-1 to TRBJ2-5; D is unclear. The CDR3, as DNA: TGCAGCGTTAAGAATTTAGAGACCCAGTACTTC. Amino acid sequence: CSVKNLETQYF.